The source of this T cell receptor beta chain is a study of T-cell memory formation after mild COVID-19. Overall study context: There were largely donor-specific TCR clusters. Findings and caveats of the study: Clones that contracted from day 15 to 85 had balanced CD4/CD8; later expanders were CD4+ biased.

This clonotype was counted between two and nine times. Its antigen remains unknown. Germline assignment: CDR1 DFQATT and CDR2 SNEGSKA (reference sequence). Trimming at V came to 3 bases and at J to 4 bases, leaving 8 bases not matched to a gene. CDR3 length: 15 residues. 5'RACE, which relied on constant-segment primers, yielded TCR alpha and TCR beta cDNA libraries carrying sample barcodes and UMIs. TCRdb ran MiXCR on the 5' RACE reads and lists one entry per CDR3 protein. The sample holds about 160,000 distinct CDR3 sequences; around a third are singletons and the top ten take about 12%. The origin of this receptor is an adult woman who had mild COVID-19 (a few samples of this study predate the infection). Cell type and time point are not known. The genes are TRBV20-1 and TRBJ2-3; 9 positions match TRBD1. Specimen: PBMCs or a T cell subset sorted from them (not recorded which). This CDR3 reads CSARIGTGRADTQYF. In DNA form, the CDR3 reads TGCAGTGCTAGGATAGGGACAGGGAGAGCAGATACGCAGTATTTT.